This entry concerns a single T cell receptor (beta chain). Which antigen it targets is not known. Nothing much larger sits one base from this clone, and base qualities are not available. The immunoSEQ Assay, a bias-controlled multiplex PCR, was used to amplify TCRbeta CDR3 regions from genomic DNA. As for the original processing: Nucleated cell counts per sample were estimated from amplification of reference gene primers within the assay. To quantify the absolute abundance of each unique TCRbeta CDR3 rearrangement, sequence reads were collapsed and filtered. For each sample, productive Simpson clonality was calculated as the square root of Simpson's diversity index over productive rearrangements. Drawn from immuneACCESS, this table holds only the in-frame rearrangements with V and J called that TCRdb kept. Clones are partly lost; checked studies trace under half to an unresolved V gene and leave the rest unexplained. The D gene and trimming were derived from the DNA, and the V and J assignments and clone size from that table. In this sample the table shows about 60,000 clones, approximately 90% of which occur a single time. The top ten clonotypes cover 8.3% of the sample.

The germline V gene yields KGHDR for CDR1 and SFDVKD for CDR2. The CDR3 measures 13 amino acids from cysteine to phenylalanine. Solely the CDR3 DNA is kept, with 39 bases framed from the first base. At the junction V is shortened by 4 bases and J by 8 bases; bases outside the gene matches: 1. These data are taken from a study of blood T cell repertoires in COVID-19 (dated by TCRdb to about 2020). About the full investigation: Samples from collaborators originated in the United States, Italy and Spain and spanned both the acute and convalescent phases of COVID-19. Where available, HLA class I and class II types were obtained from metadata supplied by the sample provider rather than from assay-based typing. Subjects who had been exposed to COVID-19, were actively infected with it, or had recovered from it provided the deeply sampled blood TCRbeta repertoires that made up the dataset. Sample metadata almost always included a de-identified subject ID, COVID-19 status, age in years and sex. The repertoires were made available in a free public database intended to serve as a resource for research on the immune response to SARS-CoV-2. Samples were obtained from the ongoing ImmuneRACE study (first 160 participants) and from over a thousand subjects provided by 6 global collaborators. The material from the prospective study consisted of cDNA or gDNA derived from T cells, B-cell-depleted T cells, or PBMCs. What the work shows at the level of the full study, not this receptor alone: The quantity of clinical and demographic metadata differed by source and by participant and was supplied without curation.

Collaborating institutions collected whole blood in K2EDTA tubes following their own protocols. For TCRbeta analysis, collaborator samples were shipped as frozen whole blood, as isolated PBMCs, or as DNA extracted from either sample type. Sequences were obtained from peripheral blood. Recombination connected TRBV24-1 to TRBJ1-6, with TRBD1 identical over 7 junction bases. This TCR derives from a human donor with active COVID-19. The donor label of this sample is uncertain. Here is the DNA: TGTGCCACCAGTGAGGACAGGCATTCACCCCTCCACTTT. Its protein reads: CATSEDRHSPLHF.